The TCR beta chain under discussion was sequenced for a study of HIV-infected children after antiretroviral therapy interruption. About the research overall: Recorded EBV and CMV exposure existed for most children. Interruption-arm samples span weeks 0, 12, interruption end (24 or 48), and about 3 years post-study.

As to treatment: PENTA 11 planned treatment interruption arm or continuous ART arm. From thawed PBMCs, naive CD4+ CD45RA+ CD45RO- T cells were sorted. Trimming left V 2 bases short and J 1 base short, with 13 bases between. Looked up from germline, CDR1 is SGHNT and CDR2 is YYREEE (reference sequence). The CDR3 spans 16 residues. The TCR library was built from RNA with a 3' RACE protocol and unique molecular identifiers. TCRdb reprocessed the 3' RACE reads via MiXCR and lists one record per CDR3 protein. The sample has about 89,000 distinct CDR3 sequences, about 7% seen once. V usage is TRBV5-4 and J usage is TRBJ2-4; possibly TRBD2 for D (6 bases). The sequence came from a pool of human donors with HIV. This specimen was CD45RA+ CD4+ T cells from PBMCs, pooled from several time points, taken from a donor given antiretroviral therapy, either interrupted or continuous. Subset reported: naive CD4+ CD45RA+ CD45RO- T cells. The CDR3 DNA follows: TGTGCCAGCAGCTTCGGCGGGGTCGTTGCCAAAAACATTCAGTACTTC. This encodes CASSFGGVVAKNIQYF.